This T cell receptor (beta chain) stems from a study of shared clonotypes between healthy human individuals (dated by TCRdb to 2019 to 2021). Turning to the overall study: A few men and two women, aged 18 to 49 years, made up the cohort. For each donor, CD4 naive and CD4 memory were each run on three plates, CD8 naive on two plates, and CD8 memory on one plate. To estimate repertoire size and how much clonotypes are shared between individuals, the study performed deep sequencing of blood TCR repertoires from about 5 healthy adults. Different laboratories and diverse techniques were used to prepare libraries and sequence TCR repertoires, to increase sequencing depth and limit assay-specific biases. Between about 0.94 and 8.9 billion PBMCs per donor were obtained by leukapheresis. Study-wide conclusions, independent of this receptor: The genetic and exposure-history diversity represented was limited by the small number of donors. Larger estimated clonotype richness was generally found for naive subsets than for memory subsets. Only blood was sampled, and tissue TCR repertoires likely differ from those in blood. Rarefaction of sorted-subset datasets indicated incomplete sequencing despite the large sequencing depth. Compared with non-shared clonotypes, clonotypes shared by all four sorted-subset donors had higher generation probabilities. When a few donors were compared, the shared fraction of clonotypes was around 4.6% for naive CD4, roughly 3.3% for naive CD8, 2.3% for memory CD4, and 0.4% for memory CD8. Based on pairwise subsampling, the degree of clonotype sharing among donors was expected to be affected by sequencing depth.

Using the deep immunoSEQ assay, multiplex PCR amplified TCR CDR3 regions from genomic DNA. Extracted genomic DNA from each cell subset was distributed evenly across all wells of several immunoSEQ 96-well plates, and each plate was treated as a replicate. For sorted subsets, approximately 0.2 ug of genomic DNA, equivalent to roughly 33,000 T cell genomes, went into each replicate PCR. The purified libraries were quantified using a Qubit 3.0 fluorometer, sized with a Bioanalyzer 2100, and then quantified again using the KAPA Library Quantification kit. Every immunoSEQ 96-well plate was sequenced on a separate single-read 150-cycle Illumina NextSeq 550 flow cell. The source study handled its data this way. The immunoSEQ output contained only junctional sequences without quality scores, so filtering could not match that applied to full-length reads. To assign V/J genes and CDR3, sequences were annotated using PyIR, a Python wrapper for IgBLAST v1.9, with IMGT germline references. Reads with weak V/J assignments (E-value above 1e-6), missing CDR3, stop codons, out-of-frame junctions, or ambiguous translated residues were removed. A V3J clonotype was defined by an identical inferred V gene, J gene, and CDR3 amino acid sequence. Percentage overlap between repertoires was calculated by dividing the number of shared unique clonotypes by the size of the smaller repertoire. Richness of each repertoire was evaluated using RTK rarefaction, the Chao1 estimator, and Recon v2.1 estimates of unobserved clonotypes. Generation probabilities for all TCRbeta clonotypes obtained by the gDNA method from a handful of donors were computed using OLGA. TCRdb stores this immuneACCESS table with in-frame sequences only. Part of the clones is absent; in the studies checked, under half of the shortfall reflects unresolved V genes, and no reason is known for the rest. Clonal size and the V and J genes are those of that table, whereas D and trimming came from the DNA. The sample data list 2 million to 2.5 million clones, and roughly 94% of these were observed just once. The ten biggest clones cover more than 0.1% of the sample.

The germline V gene (reference sequence) gives CDR1 as SEHNR and CDR2 as FQNEAQ. Ends trimmed: V by 5 bases, J by 2 bases; bases unmatched to a gene: 8. The CDR3 holds 16 amino acids from the cysteine to the phenylalanine. The DNA shown is the 48-base CDR3, in frame from base 1. This clone was seen only a few times. This receptor's antigen is unknown. There are no base qualities to consult, and no much larger clone falls within one base. The donors were healthy, HIV-negative adults with no recently reported acute infections or vaccinations. All donors were Caucasian adults living in Nashville, Tennessee, USA. CD4+ T cells were enriched by magnetic negative selection; naive cells were then positively selected on CD45RA, and the negative fraction formed the memory subset. Blood was obtained by leukapheresis, after which PBMCs were separated by Ficoll-Histopaque density gradient centrifugation and cryopreserved in liquid nitrogen vapor phase. Analytical flow cytometry was used to check the purity and quantity of every magnetically sorted T cell population. From each sorted fraction, genomic DNA was isolated and quantified by UV absorbance on a Nanodrop 2000c.

This receptor was identified in a young man in good health. The chain was built from TRBV7-9 and TRBJ1-5; TRBD1 matches 8 bases in the middle. Sequencing was done on a sample of naive CD4+ T cells sorted from blood. The cell subset or site label, read with the paper, signifies: CD45RA+ positively selected. The CDR3 reads as follows: CASSPGQGSGNQPQHF. The DNA sequence is as follows: TGTGCCAGCAGCCCTGGACAGGGTAGTGGCAATCAGCCCCAGCATTTT.